The T cell receptor beta chain described here comes from a study of cytomegalovirus exposure and HLA in healthy donors. This clone was detected a few times. The antigen is unknown. The V end was cut by 6 bases, the J end by 0 bases, with 12 bases between. CDR3 length: 14 amino acids. Per germline, CDR1 SQVTM and CDR2 ANQGSEA. Study-level findings and limits: Productive rates of about 87% or about 30% were seen for most TCR beta V segments in an earlier analysis. Some TCR beta chains (roughly 160 of them) were listed as cytomegalovirus-associated.

The study ran its PCR with 60 Vbeta and 13 Jbeta primers. Sequencing was performed with immunoSEQ multiplex PCR; in TCRdb, only in-frame clones are kept and a portion is missing. The data hold some 100,000 clones, with roughly three quarters observed a single time. The chain has TRBV29-1 and TRBJ1-3; D perhaps matches TRBD1 (6 bases). The sequence was collected from a woman aged 45-60 years in good health and CMV-seropositive. Sample: PBMCs. CDR3 protein: CSVVDRNSGNTIYF. CDR3 DNA sequence: TGCAGCGTCGTCGACAGGAACTCTGGAAACACCATATATTTT.